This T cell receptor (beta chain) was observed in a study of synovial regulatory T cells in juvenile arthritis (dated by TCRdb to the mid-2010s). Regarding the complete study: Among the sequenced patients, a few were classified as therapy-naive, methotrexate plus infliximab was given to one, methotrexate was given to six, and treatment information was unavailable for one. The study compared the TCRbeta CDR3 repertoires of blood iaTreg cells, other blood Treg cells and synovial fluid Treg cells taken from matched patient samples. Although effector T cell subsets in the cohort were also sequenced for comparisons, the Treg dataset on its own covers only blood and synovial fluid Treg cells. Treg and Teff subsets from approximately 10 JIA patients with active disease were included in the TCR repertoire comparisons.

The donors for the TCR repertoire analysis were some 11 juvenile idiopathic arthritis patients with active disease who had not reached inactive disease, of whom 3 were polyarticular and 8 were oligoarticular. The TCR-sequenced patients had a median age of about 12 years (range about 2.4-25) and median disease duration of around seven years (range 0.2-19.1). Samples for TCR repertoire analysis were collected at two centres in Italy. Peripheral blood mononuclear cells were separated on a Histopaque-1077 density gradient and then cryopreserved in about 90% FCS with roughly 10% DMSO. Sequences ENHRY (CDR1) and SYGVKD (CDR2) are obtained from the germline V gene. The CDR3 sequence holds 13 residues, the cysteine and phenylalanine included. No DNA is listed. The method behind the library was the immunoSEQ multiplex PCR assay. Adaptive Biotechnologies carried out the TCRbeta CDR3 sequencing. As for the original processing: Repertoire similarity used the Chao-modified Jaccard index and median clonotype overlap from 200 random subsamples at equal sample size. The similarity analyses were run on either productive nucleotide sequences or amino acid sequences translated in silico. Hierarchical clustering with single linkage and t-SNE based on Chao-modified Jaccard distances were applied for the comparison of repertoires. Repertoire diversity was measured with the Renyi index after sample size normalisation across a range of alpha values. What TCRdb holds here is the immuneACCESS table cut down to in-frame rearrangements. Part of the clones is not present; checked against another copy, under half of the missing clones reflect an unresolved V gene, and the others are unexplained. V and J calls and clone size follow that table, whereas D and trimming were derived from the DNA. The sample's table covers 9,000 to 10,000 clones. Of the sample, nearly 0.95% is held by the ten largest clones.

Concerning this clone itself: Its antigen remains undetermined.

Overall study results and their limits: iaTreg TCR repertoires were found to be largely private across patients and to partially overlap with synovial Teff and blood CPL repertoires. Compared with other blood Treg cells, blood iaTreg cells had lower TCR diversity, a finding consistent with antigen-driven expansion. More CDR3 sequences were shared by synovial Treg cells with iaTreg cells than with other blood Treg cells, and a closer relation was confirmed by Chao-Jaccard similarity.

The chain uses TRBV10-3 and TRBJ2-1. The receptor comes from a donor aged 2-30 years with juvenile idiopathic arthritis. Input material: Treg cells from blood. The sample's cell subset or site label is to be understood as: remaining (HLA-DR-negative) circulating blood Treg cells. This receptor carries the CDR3 CAISVGSYNEQFF.